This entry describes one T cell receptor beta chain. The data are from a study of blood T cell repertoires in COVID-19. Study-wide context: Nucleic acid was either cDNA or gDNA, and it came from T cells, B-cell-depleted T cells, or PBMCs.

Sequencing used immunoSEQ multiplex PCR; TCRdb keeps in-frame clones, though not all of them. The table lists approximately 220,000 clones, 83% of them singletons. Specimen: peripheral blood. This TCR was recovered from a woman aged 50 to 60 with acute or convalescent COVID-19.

CDR3: CASRFPAGVYYEQYF. The CDR3 nucleotides read TGTGCCAGCAGATTTCCAGCGGGGGTTTACTACGAGCAGTACTTC. The chain couples TRBV28 to TRBJ2-7; TRBD2 agrees at 8 bases. J was trimmed by 3 bases and V by 6 bases; bases with no gene match: 10. The germline CDR1 and CDR2 sequences are MDHEN and SYDVKM. The CDR3 totals 15 residues.